These 25 T cell receptor beta chains were sequenced from one sample in a study of blood T cell repertoires in COVID-19. Profiling relied on immunoSEQ multiplex PCR, and the TCRdb table lists in-frame clones only, not all of them. The table includes a few hundred thousand clones, roughly 84% detected once. The specimen sequenced was peripheral blood. Receptors were obtained from a woman younger than 35 with acute or convalescent COVID-19.

This sequence joins TRBV13 and TRBJ2-3; D might be TRBD1 (5 bases). The germline V gene encodes CDR1 PRHDT and CDR2 FYEKMQ (reference sequence). V was pared by 5 bases and J by 6 bases, with 9 bases between. The CDR3 length is 12 residues. CDR3 residues: CASSPGLDTQYF. The DNA of the CDR3 is TGTGCCAGCAGCCCAGGGCTGGATACGCAGTATTTT.

The genes are TRBV5-5 and TRBJ1-5, with D perhaps TRBD1 (5 bases). CDR1 SGHKS and CDR2 YYEKEE come from the germline V gene (reference sequence). Trimming removed 0 bases from V and 1 base from J, with 8 bases in between. This CDR3 has 15 residues. The CDR3 sequence: CASSLAGGSNQPQHF. The DNA of the CDR3 is TGTGCCAGCAGCTTGGCCGGGGGGAGCAATCAGCCCCAGCATTTT.

V usage is TRBV11-2 and J usage is TRBJ1-1; D gene ambiguous. Trimming stripped 6 bases from V and 1 base from J, with 12 bases between. This CDR3 spans 14 amino acids. Germline loops: CDR1 SGHAT, CDR2 FQNNGV. The DNA for the CDR3 is TGTGCCAGCAGTAATGCCGGGAGGAACACTGAAGCTTTCTTT. This translates into CASSNAGRNTEAFF.

V usage is TRBV13 and J usage is TRBJ1-2, with unresolved D. Trimming cost V 0 bases and J 4 bases, with 9 bases left between them. The germline gives CDR1 PRHDT, CDR2 FYEKMQ (reference sequence). The CDR3 loop spans 14 amino acids. CDR3 DNA: TGTGCCAGCAGCTTAGGCCTACAGTTCTATGGCTACACCTTC. Translation gives CASSLGLQFYGYTF.

This chain uses TRBV4-3 with TRBJ2-1, with 9 bases fitting TRBD2. The germline CDR1 and CDR2 sequences are LGHNA and YSLEER. V lost 1 base, J lost 9 bases, and 16 bases stayed unmatched. This CDR3 has 18 amino acids. The CDR3 DNA follows: TGCGCCAGCAGCCAAGCGTTTAAAGCTAGCGGGATTAAACTTGAGCAGTTCTTC. Its protein is CASSQAFKASGIKLEQFF.

The rearrangement links TRBV5-6 to TRBJ1-2, with a tentative D call TRBD1 (6 bases). The germline V gene has CDR1 SGHDT and CDR2 YYEEEE. CDR3 length equals 12 residues. The V and J ends lost 4 bases and 7 bases respectively, with 11 bases between them. The DNA for the CDR3 is TGTGCCAGCAGCCAAAGGGGGTTTGGCTACACCTTC. It encodes CASSQRGFGYTF.

The V call is TRBV6-6, the J call TRBJ1-6; no definite D call. CDR1 MNHNY and CDR2 SVGAGI come from the germline V gene (reference sequence). CDR3 length equals 16 residues. Trimming removed 6 bases at V and 9 bases at J, with 21 bases between. CDR3 bases: TGTGCCAGCAGAAATCCCCATTCTCGGGGTCTTTCACCCCTCCACTTT. Encoded protein: CASRNPHSRGLSPLHF.

The chain joins TRBV7-2 to TRBJ2-1, with 10 bases matching TRBD2. The CDR3 sequence is 16 residues long. V gave up 2 bases and J gave up 6 bases; unmatched junction bases: 7. Germline CDR1 and CDR2: SGHTA and FQGNSA. The DNA of the CDR3 is TGTGCCAGCAGCTTAAGCGGGACTAGCGTCCGCAATGAGCAGTTCTTC. It yields the protein CASSLSGTSVRNEQFF.

The V and J genes are TRBV27 and TRBJ2-7; D might be TRBD1 (6 bases). This CDR3 is 13 amino acids long. The germline V gene encodes CDR1 MNHEY and CDR2 SMNVEV (reference sequence). The germline V and J ends were trimmed by 5 bases and 0 bases, with 8 bases remaining between them. The CDR3 protein is CASSQGTSYEQYF. Here the CDR3 DNA reads TGTGCCAGCAGTCAGGGGACCTCCTACGAGCAGTACTTC.

The chain is built from TRBV10-2 and TRBJ2-1, with no clear D. The CDR3 runs 13 residues. V lost 8 bases to trimming and J lost 0 bases, with 8 bases between them. CDR1 and CDR2 (germline): WSHSY, SAAADI. CDR3 bases: TGCGCCAGCGGGCCCAACTCCTACAATGAGCAGTTCTTC. It specifies CASGPNSYNEQFF.

V usage is TRBV19 and J usage is TRBJ2-1, with 16 bases that match TRBD2. This CDR3 region has 17 residues. The trim removed 6 bases at V and 10 bases at J, leaving 12 bases unmatched. CDR1 is LNHDA, CDR2 SQIVND, per germline (reference sequence). In DNA form, the CDR3 reads TGTGCCAGTAGCCGCGTCCCGGGACTAGCGGGAGGGTACGAGCAGTTCTTC. Translation: CASSRVPGLAGGYEQFF. The variable domain in full, completed from reference TRBV19 and TRBJ2-1, reads DGGITQSPKYLFRKEGQNVTLSCEQNLNHDAMYWYRQDPGQGLRLIYYSQIVNDFQKGDIAEGYSVSREKKESFPLTVTSAQKNPTAFYLCASSRVPGLAGGYEQFFGPGTRLTVL.

The rearrangement links TRBV19 to TRBJ1-2; the D gene is possibly TRBD1 (5 bases). V lost 11 bases, J lost 4 bases, and 20 bases lay in between. There are 14 residues in the CDR3. The germline gives CDR1 LNHDA, CDR2 SQIVND (reference sequence). CDR3 in DNA: TGTGCCGTGGGGCCTCCTCCGCTCCCCTATGGCTACACCTTC. It translates to CAVGPPPLPYGYTF.

The chain employs TRBV10-2 and TRBJ2-2; D gene ambiguous. V lost 0 bases and J 4 bases, leaving 9 bases between the germline ends. The germline V gene has CDR1 WSHSY and CDR2 SAAADI. The CDR3 covers 15 residues. CDR3 protein: CASSESRWSTGELFF. In DNA, the CDR3 is TGCGCCAGCAGTGAGTCCAGGTGGTCCACCGGGGAGCTGTTTTTT.

The genes are TRBV6-1 and TRBJ1-4; unclear D gene. V was clipped by 2 bases and J by 7 bases, with 8 bases between them. The germline V gene has CDR1 MNHNS and CDR2 SASEGT. The CDR3 is 13 residues long. In nucleotides, the CDR3 is TGTGCCAGCAGTGAAACAACACCTGAAAAACTGTTTTTT. The encoded protein is CASSETTPEKLFF.

The rearrangement joins TRBV19 to TRBJ1-2; 8 positions agree with TRBD1. CDR3 size: 14 residues. The germline V gene has CDR1 LNHDA and CDR2 SQIVND (reference sequence). V shed 7 bases, J shed 4 bases, and the junction held 8 bases outside the gene matches. Here the CDR3 DNA reads TGTGCCAGTACCACCGGACAGGGATCCTATGGCTACACCTTC. It translates to CASTTGQGSYGYTF.

This chain joins TRBV28 and TRBJ2-7; D call uncertain. The CDR3 consists of 14 residues. The germline V and J ends were trimmed by 4 bases and 2 bases, with 12 bases remaining between them. Germline lookup yields CDR1 MDHEN and CDR2 SYDVKM. CDR3 DNA: TGTGCCAGCAGTTCCCCGGGTCGGCCCTACGAGCAGTACTTC. Translated, it gives CASSSPGRPYEQYF.

V and J are TRBV7-9 and TRBJ1-6; 9 bases map to TRBD1. CDR1 is SEHNR and CDR2 is FQNEAQ in the germline V gene (reference sequence). This CDR3 is built from 14 residues. V lost 1 base to trimming and J lost 10 bases; unmatched junction nucleotides: 2. CDR3: CASSLGTGASPLHF. CDR3 nucleotide sequence: TGTGCCAGCAGCTTAGGGACAGGGGCATCACCCCTCCACTTT.

The chain is built from TRBV6-2 or TRBV6-3 and TRBJ2-2, with D maybe TRBD2 (5 bases). The CDR3 is 15 amino acids. Germline loops: CDR1 MNHEY, CDR2 SVGEGT. The V end lost 6 bases, the J end lost 11 bases, and 22 bases lay between the germline ends. In nucleotides, the CDR3 is TGTGCCAGCAGCCCCTACGAGGGCCGGCCGGTAGAGCTGTTTTTT. This translates into CASSPYEGRPVELFF.

The J gene is TRBJ2-1, the V gene TRBV19, with TRBD1 as a possible D gene (5 bases). The V end was cut by 7 bases, the J end by 1 base, with 11 bases between. CDR3 length: 14 residues. Germline CDR1 reads LNHDA; CDR2 reads SQIVND (reference sequence). CDR3 amino acids: CASTTAGSYNEQFF. The CDR3 DNA follows: TGTGCCAGTACAACGGCAGGGTCCTACAATGAGCAGTTCTTC.

This sequence joins TRBV2 and TRBJ2-7, with TRBD1 identical over 9 bases. The CDR3 covers 16 residues. V lost 5 bases and J lost 0; bases outside the gene matches: 8. CDR1 and CDR2 (germline): SNHLY, FYNNEI. CDR3 nucleotides: TGTGCCAGCAGTACCTACAGGGGGCCCAACTCCTACGAGCAGTACTTC. Translated: CASSTYRGPNSYEQYF.

This chain uses TRBV19 with TRBJ1-2, with unresolved D. Germline V CDR1 and CDR2: LNHDA, SQIVND (reference sequence). The V and J ends lost 3 bases and 2 bases respectively, with 10 bases between them. The CDR3 loop spans 14 amino acids. In nucleotides, the CDR3 is TGTGCCAGTAGTATTGGCGGCGGAAACTATGGCTACACCTTC. Its protein product is CASSIGGGNYGYTF.

This clone was seen just once. CDR3: CASSGEGTGELFF. CDR3 coding DNA: TGTGCCAGCAGTGGGGAGGGCACCGGGGAGCTGTTTTTT. This chain links TRBV2 with TRBJ2-2; 7 nucleotides line up with TRBD2. CDR1 and CDR2 (germline): SNHLY, FYNNEI. CDR3 length: 13 residues. V lost 4 bases, J lost 4 bases, and 0 bases stayed unmatched.

This clone was observed once. The rearrangement joins TRBV3-1 (or the pseudogene TRBV3-2) to TRBJ2-2; a possible D gene is TRBD2 (5 bases). The CDR3 consists of 14 residues. V gave up 6 bases and J gave up 1 base, with 9 bases separating them. In germline, CDR1 is LGHDT, CDR2 YNNKEL (reference sequence). This chain's CDR3 is CASSRLLNTGELFF. The CDR3 DNA sequence: TGTGCCAGCAGTAGACTACTGAACACCGGGGAGCTGTTTTTT.

The V gene is TRBV13, the J gene TRBJ2-5, with a tentative D call TRBD2 (6 bases). The CDR3 sequence is 14 residues long. The germline CDR1 and CDR2 sequences are PRHDT and FYEKMQ (reference sequence). The germline V and J ends were trimmed by 4 bases and 7 bases, with 16 bases remaining between them. CDR3 nucleotide sequence: TGTGCCAGCAGCTCCGGGGAGACAGCGGGGACCCAGTACTTC. Its protein product is CASSSGETAGTQYF.

The rearrangement links TRBV5-6 to TRBJ1-1; the D is unclear. CDR1 is SGHDT and CDR2 is YYEEEE in the germline V gene. The CDR3 consists of 16 residues. Deletions cut 3 bases from V and 1 base from J, with 16 bases between. The CDR3 loop is CASSWRTRAENTEAFF. CDR3 coding DNA: TGTGCCAGCAGCTGGAGAACTAGGGCCGAGAACACTGAAGCTTTCTTT.